The sequence of this T cell receptor beta chain was determined in a study of human thymus T cells. As to this clone: Its antigen is unknown.

Thymus pieces cut out during corrective heart surgery were the tissue that was used. Assay: immunoSEQ multiplex PCR; the TCRdb copy retains only in-frame clones and omits some. The profile shows under 150,000 clones, more than 90% of them singletons. The length of the CDR3 is 16 residues. The V segment lost 2 bases and the J segment 5 bases; nucleotides outside the gene matches: 11. Germline CDR1 SGHDN, CDR2 FVKESK. Findings and caveats of the study: Related studies found that unrelated individuals share highly overlapping thymic repertoires.

The sequenced sample was thymus tissue. The sequence was collected from a boy under two years old with a congenital heart defect but otherwise immunologically healthy. V is TRBV14 and J is TRBJ2-5; 7 bases map to TRBD1. The CDR3 region is CASSQPTEKGAETQYF. The CDR3 bases are TGTGCCAGCAGCCAACCAACCGAGAAGGGGGCTGAGACCCAGTACTTC.